This TCR beta chain was sequenced in a study of post-analysis software for immune sequencing data. Germline CDR1 reads MNHEY; CDR2 reads SVGAGI. J gave up 1 base and V 3 bases, and 14 bases lay outside the gene matches. The CDR3 covers 18 residues. The TCR beta cDNA libraries contained unique molecular identifiers. Yield was roughly 500,000 cDNA molecules from around 1 to 10 million T cells. MiXCR was run by TCRdb on the PCR reads, yielding one entry per CDR3 protein. Found here are approximately 400,000 distinct CDR3 sequences, less than 40% of them singletons; the top ten hold around an eighth. There are a few counts of this clonotype. The antigen is not known. General observations from the study: The five TRBV segments detected at higher frequency in patients than in controls included TRBV5-6, TRBV5-1 and TRBV20-1. Samples made in the same batch grouped tightly together by F measure.

The clonotype comes from a girl aged 5-17 years with multiple sclerosis. Sequencing was performed on blood. The V and J genes are TRBV6-5 and TRBJ2-5, with 7 bases identical to TRBD2. This chain's CDR3 is CASSYISLAGDFQETQYF. Here the CDR3 DNA reads TGTGCCAGCAGTTATATAAGTCTGGCGGGGGATTTCCAAGAGACCCAGTACTTC.